This T cell receptor (beta chain) was obtained from a study of blood T cell repertoires in COVID-19. About the study: Samples of COVID-19 (acute and convalescent) were obtained from the United States, Italy and Spain. PBMCs, B-cell-depleted T cells, or T cells provided the cDNA or gDNA that made up the material.

Original data processing: It was from reference gene primer amplification that nucleated cell counts were estimated. Produced via immunoSEQ multiplex PCR; TCRdb's table is partial and in-frame only. D and trimming come from the DNA, and the V and J calls and clone size come from that table. The table has 650,000 to 800,000 clones, around 90% seen once. CDR3 size: 16 residues. V was shortened by 1 base and J by 0 bases, with 7 bases between the two germline ends. Germline CDR1 reads SSHAT; CDR2 reads FNYEAQ (reference sequence). The clonotype was recovered from a young woman with acute or convalescent COVID-19. The chain carries TRBV7-7 and TRBJ2-6; possibly TRBD2 for D (6 bases). Input material: peripheral blood. The CDR3 DNA reads as TGTGCCAGCAGCTTAGGCGGGGCCTCTGGGGCCAACGTCCTGACTTTC. It specifies CASSLGGASGANVLTF.